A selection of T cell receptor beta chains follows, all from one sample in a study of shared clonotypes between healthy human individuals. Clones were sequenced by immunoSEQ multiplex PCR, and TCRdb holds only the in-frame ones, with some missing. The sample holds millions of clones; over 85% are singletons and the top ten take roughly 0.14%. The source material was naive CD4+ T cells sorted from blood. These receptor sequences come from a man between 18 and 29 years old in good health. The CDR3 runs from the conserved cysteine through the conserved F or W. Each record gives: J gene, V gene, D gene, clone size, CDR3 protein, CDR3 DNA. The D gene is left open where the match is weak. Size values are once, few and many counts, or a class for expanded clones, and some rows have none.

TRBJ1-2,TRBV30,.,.,CASPYKPQGKNYGYTF,TGTGCCTCCCCATATAAGCCCCAGGGGAAGAACTATGGCTACACCTTC
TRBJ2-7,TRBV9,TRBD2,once,CASSGSGVHEQYF,TGTGCCAGCAGCGGCAGCGGGGTCCACGAGCAGTACTTC
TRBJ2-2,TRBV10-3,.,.,CATQAPGELFF,TGTGCCACACAGGCCCCCGGGGAGCTGTTTTTT
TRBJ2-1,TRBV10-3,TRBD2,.,CAISPGTSGGGSYNEQFF,TGTGCCATCAGCCCCGGGACTAGCGGGGGGGGCTCCTACAATGAGCAGTTCTTC
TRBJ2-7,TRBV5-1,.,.,CASSLGSGDSHEQYF,TGCGCCAGCAGCTTGGGGTCAGGGGATTCCCACGAGCAGTACTTC
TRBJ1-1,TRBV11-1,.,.,CASSLAIGLGAFF,TGTGCCAGCAGCTTAGCGATTGGTCTCGGAGCTTTCTTT
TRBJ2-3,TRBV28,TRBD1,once,CASSLGTGVRTDTQYF,TGTGCCAGCAGTTTAGGGACAGGGGTACGCACAGATACGCAGTATTTT
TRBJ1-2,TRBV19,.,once,CASSIRGQDPNYGYTF,TGTGCCAGTAGTATCCGGGGTCAGGACCCTAACTATGGCTACACCTTC
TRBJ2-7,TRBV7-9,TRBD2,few,CASSLAALAAYEQYF,TGTGCCAGCAGCTTAGCCGCACTAGCGGCCTACGAGCAGTACTTC
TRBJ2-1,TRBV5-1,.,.,CASSSNYNEQFF,TGCGCCAGCAGCTCGAACTACAATGAGCAGTTCTTC
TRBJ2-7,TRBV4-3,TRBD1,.,CASSPSGTGGPSYEQYF,TGCGCCAGCAGCCCGTCCGGGACAGGGGGCCCCTCCTACGAGCAGTACTTC
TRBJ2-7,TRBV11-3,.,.,CASSLRAGSHEQYF,TGTGCCAGCAGCTTAAGGGCGGGATCTCACGAGCAGTACTTC
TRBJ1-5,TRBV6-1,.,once,CASSDRLNQQPQHF,TGTGCCAGCAGTGACCGCCTAAACCAGCAGCCCCAGCATTTT
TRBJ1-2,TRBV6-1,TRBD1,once,CASSTGAGGYTF,TGTGCCAGTTCGACAGGGGCTGGGGGCTACACCTTC
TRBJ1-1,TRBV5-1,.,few,CASSLTVNTEAFF,TGCGCCAGCAGCTTGACGGTGAACACTGAAGCTTTCTTT
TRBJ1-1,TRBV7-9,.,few,CASSLAPSEKAFF,TGTGCCAGCAGCTTAGCCCCGAGTGAAAAAGCTTTCTTT
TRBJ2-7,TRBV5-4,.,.,CASSLYLTEQYF,TGTGCCAGCAGCTTGTACCTGACCGAGCAGTACTTC
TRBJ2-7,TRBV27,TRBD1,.,CASSLSRQGVYEQYF,TGTGCCAGCAGTTTATCACGGCAGGGGGTCTACGAGCAGTACTTC